This T cell receptor (beta chain) was identified during a study of blood T cell repertoires in COVID-19. Original data processing: Amplification of reference gene primers provided the estimated nucleated cell counts. Clones were sequenced by immunoSEQ multiplex PCR, and TCRdb holds only the in-frame ones, with some missing. The DNA gave D and trimming, while V, J and clone size come from that table. The sample has about 250,000 clones; around four fifths are singletons. Germline CDR1 reads MGHRA; CDR2 reads YSYEKL. Germline trimming cut 3 bases from V and 1 base from J; bases unmatched to any gene: 10. CDR3 length: 17 amino acids.

Specimen: peripheral blood. The TCR was taken from an elderly man with acute or convalescent COVID-19. V gene TRBV4-1 combines with J gene TRBJ2-7; 9 positions match TRBD1. CDR3 loop: CASSQFTGGAYSYEQYF. CDR3 nucleotides: TGCGCCAGCAGCCAGTTTACAGGGGGCGCGTATTCCTACGAGCAGTACTTC.